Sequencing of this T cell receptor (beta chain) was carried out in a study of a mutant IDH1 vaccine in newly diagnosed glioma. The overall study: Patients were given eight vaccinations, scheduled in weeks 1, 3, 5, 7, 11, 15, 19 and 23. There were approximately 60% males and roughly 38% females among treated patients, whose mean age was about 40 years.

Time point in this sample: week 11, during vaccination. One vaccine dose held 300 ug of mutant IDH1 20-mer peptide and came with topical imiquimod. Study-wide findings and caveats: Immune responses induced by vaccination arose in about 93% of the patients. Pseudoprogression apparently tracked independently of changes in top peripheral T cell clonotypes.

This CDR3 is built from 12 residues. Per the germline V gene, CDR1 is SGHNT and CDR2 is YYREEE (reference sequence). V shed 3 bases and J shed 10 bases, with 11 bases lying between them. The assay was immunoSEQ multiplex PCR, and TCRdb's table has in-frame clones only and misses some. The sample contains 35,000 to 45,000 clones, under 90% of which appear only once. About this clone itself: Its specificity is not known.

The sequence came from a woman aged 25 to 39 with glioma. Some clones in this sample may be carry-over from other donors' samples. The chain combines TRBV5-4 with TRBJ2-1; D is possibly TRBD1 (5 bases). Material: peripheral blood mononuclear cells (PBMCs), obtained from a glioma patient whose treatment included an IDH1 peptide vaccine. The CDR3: CASSWPWGEQFF. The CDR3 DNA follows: TGTGCCAGCAGCTGGCCTTGGGGCGAGCAGTTCTTC.